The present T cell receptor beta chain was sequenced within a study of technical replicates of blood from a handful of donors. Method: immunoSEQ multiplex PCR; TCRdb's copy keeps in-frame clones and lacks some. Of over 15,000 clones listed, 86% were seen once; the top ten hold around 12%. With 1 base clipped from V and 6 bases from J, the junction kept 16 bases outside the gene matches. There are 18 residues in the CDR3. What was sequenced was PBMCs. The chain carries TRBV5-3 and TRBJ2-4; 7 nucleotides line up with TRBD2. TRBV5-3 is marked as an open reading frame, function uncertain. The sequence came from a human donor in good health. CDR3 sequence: CARSLRGGSGTRGNIQYF. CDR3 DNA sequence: TGTGCCAGAAGCTTGCGGGGCGGGAGCGGTACCCGGGGAAACATTCAGTACTTC.